Each of the 25 T cell receptor beta chains below was sequenced from the same sample in a study of blood T cells in healthy people across ages. Together with a sample-barcoded 5' primer, a J-beta primer mix was included in a second PCR lasting 7 to 11 cycles. In TCRdb, the 5' RACE reads were re-called with MiXCR into one record per CDR3 protein. The sample consists of roughly 900,000 distinct CDR3 sequences, about 28% of them appearing once. The material sequenced was blood. The receptors shown here come from a woman over 75 in good health.

CDR3 nucleotides: TGTGCCAGCAGCCAAGATCAGAACAGCGGGTATGGCTACACCTTC. It yields the protein CASSQDQNSGYGYTF. The chain couples TRBV4-2 to TRBJ1-2; D gene ambiguous. Germline lookup yields CDR1 LGHNA and CDR2 YNFKEQ. Trimming took off 0 bases at V and 5 bases at J, with 13 bases between the two ends. CDR3 length equals 15 residues.

This clonotype showed up many times. J is TRBJ1-2 and V is TRBV11-2, with D maybe TRBD1 (6 bases). V was clipped by 5 bases and J by 4 bases, with 11 bases between them. CDR1 is SGHAT, CDR2 FQNNGV, per germline. CDR3 size: 13 residues. In DNA, the CDR3 is TGTGCCAGCAGCGGCTCGACAGGCTATGGCTACACCTTC. Protein: CASSGSTGYGYTF.

The gene calls are TRBV10-3 and TRBJ2-7; D is ambiguous. The last part of the DNA fits TRBJ2-4 better; the J call may be wrong. The germline V gene has CDR1 ENHRY and CDR2 SYGVKD. The CDR3 has 12 residues. The CDR3 coding sequence is TGTGCCATCAGCGTAGGGTCAAACATTCAGTACTTC. This sequence encodes CAISVGSNIQYF.

The sample holds many counts of this clonotype. The rearrangement links TRBV9 to TRBJ2-1; 13 bases align to TRBD2. CDR1 and CDR2 from the germline V gene are SGDLS and YYNGEE. Trimming at V came to 0 bases and at J to 4 bases, leaving 7 bases not matched to a gene. CDR3 length: 18 amino acids. CDR3 amino acids: CASSVASGLAGRYNEQFF. In nucleotides, the CDR3 is TGTGCCAGCAGCGTAGCCTCGGGACTAGCGGGGCGGTACAATGAGCAGTTCTTC. Drawing the rest from reference TRBV9 and TRBJ2-1, the complete variable domain is DSGVTQTPKHLITATGQRVTLRCSPRSGDLSVYWYQQSLDQGLQFLIQYYNGEERAKGNILERFSAQQFPDLHSELNLSSLELGDSALYFCASSVASGLAGRYNEQFFGPGTRLTVL.

Turning to this clonotype: Just one base apart from a much larger clone, this may be a read error. The chain links TRBV6-5 to TRBJ1-5; D is unclear. The CDR3 totals 16 residues. V was trimmed by 0 bases and J by 6 bases, leaving 15 bases between them. The V gene's germline CDR1 is MNHEY and CDR2 SVGAGI. CDR3 loop: CASSYSGTIKAQPQHF. CDR3 nucleotides: TGTGCCAGCAGTTACTCTGGCACGATAAAGGCTCAGCCCCAGCATTTT.

The rearrangement joins TRBV7-2 to TRBJ2-7; no clear D gene. The J call is doubtful: the DNA matches TRBJ2-5 better. Germline-derived CDR1 and CDR2 are SGHTA and FQGNSA. The CDR3 length is 16 residues. CDR3 in amino acids: CASSPNPSLVSETQYF. The DNA for the CDR3 is TGTGCCAGCAGCCCGAATCCTTCTCTAGTCTCAGAGACCCAGTACTTC.

J is TRBJ1-6 and V is TRBV7-2, with D possibly being TRBD1 (6 bases). CDR1 SGHTA and CDR2 FQGNSA come from the germline V gene. This CDR3 region has 20 residues. Trimming cost V 5 bases and J 3 bases, with 26 bases left between them. The CDR3 coding sequence is TGTGCCAGCAGCCAAGGGGGAGGGTTTGGGGGAAACCGCTATAATTCACCCCTCCACTTT. Residues: CASSQGGGFGGNRYNSPLHF.

The CDR3 sequence: CASSPPDRLRTEAFF. CDR3 DNA sequence: TGTGCCAGCAGTCCCCCTGACAGGTTGAGGACTGAAGCTTTCTTT. The chain carries TRBV12-3 or TRBV12-4 and TRBJ1-1; D possibly corresponds to TRBD1 (6 bases). V gave up 5 bases and J gave up 5 bases, with 18 bases separating them. This CDR3 has 15 residues.

This sequence joins TRBV12-5 and TRBJ2-5, with 8 bases lining up with TRBD1. V lost 6 bases, J lost 5 bases, and 8 bases stayed unmatched. CDR3 length equals 14 residues. In germline, CDR1 is LGHNT, CDR2 FRNRAP. The CDR3 DNA reads TGTGCTAGTGGATTCAGGGGGCGCGGGGAGACCCAGTACTTC. Translating gives CASGFRGRGETQYF.

On this clonotype itself: Possible read error: a much larger clone is one base away. This chain joins TRBV7-2 and TRBJ2-7; D is possibly TRBD1 or TRBD2 (6 bases each). V was cut by 3 bases and J by 3 bases, with 18 bases left in between. The CDR3 sequence is 16 residues long. CDR1 SGHTA and CDR2 FQGNSA come from the germline V gene. The CDR3 DNA reads as TGTGCCAGCAGCTTGTCCGTGGGGGGCAGTTGCTACGAGCAGTACTTC. Translating gives CASSLSVGGSCYEQYF.

Details on this clonotype: Germline and junction disagree at one end, which may indicate a read error. J is TRBJ2-7 and V is TRBV18, with D possibly TRBD1 on 6 matching bases. Germline V gene sequence: CDR1 KGHSH, CDR2 LQKENI. CDR3 length: 15 residues. CDR3 nucleotides: TGTGCCAGCTCACCACCTGGGACAAGGGGTGATGAGCGGTACTTC. Protein sequence: CASSPPGTRGDERYF.

The chain employs TRBV20-1 and TRBJ2-1; TRBD2 matches at 13 bases. The CDR3 consists of 16 residues. J gave up 8 bases and V 2 bases, and 9 bases lay outside the gene matches. Germline CDR1 and CDR2: DFQATT and SNEGSKA (reference sequence). CDR3 amino acids: CSARSRGTSGVDEQFF. The CDR3, as DNA: TGCAGTGCTAGATCTCGTGGGACTAGCGGGGTCGATGAGCAGTTCTTC.

This clonotype was detected ten times or more. This chain uses TRBV27 with TRBJ1-2; D is ambiguous. CDR1 and CDR2 from the germline V gene are MNHEY and SMNVEV (reference sequence). The CDR3 covers 14 residues. Trimming took 4 bases from V and 1 from J, leaving 10 bases between them. Here the CDR3 DNA reads TGTGCCAGCAGTTCCATCCCACGTAACTATGGCTACACCTTC. This encodes CASSSIPRNYGYTF.

A single count supports this clonotype. V gene TRBV6-6 combines with J gene TRBJ1-2; D is possibly TRBD1 (5 bases). The V gene lost 0 bases and the J gene lost 4 bases, with 15 bases spanning the gap. This CDR3 is built from 16 residues. CDR1 and CDR2 from the germline V gene are MNHNY and SVGAGI (reference sequence). This CDR3 reads CASSYSLGDPSYGYTF. For the CDR3, the DNA is TGTGCCAGCAGTTACTCCTTGGGGGACCCCTCCTATGGCTACACCTTC.

In its sample, this clonotype was seen many times. The rearrangement uses TRBV4-1 and TRBJ2-1; 10 positions agree with TRBD2. The germline V gene has CDR1 MGHRA and CDR2 YSYEKL. J lost 6 bases, V lost 1 base, and 9 bases had no gene match. The CDR3 extends over 17 amino acids. The CDR3 DNA sequence: TGCGCCAGCAGCCAAGCAACAGCGGGGGGGCTCGGCAATGAGCAGTTCTTC. Protein product: CASSQATAGGLGNEQFF.

This clonotype has ten or more counts. The CDR3 coding sequence is TGCGCCAGCAGCCAAGATGCCCATAGCACAGATACGCAGTATTTT. Amino acid sequence: CASSQDAHSTDTQYF. The chain recombines TRBV4-3 with TRBJ2-3; D is ambiguous. Germline-derived CDR1 and CDR2 are LGHNA and YSLEER. CDR3 length: 15 amino acids. The V end lost 0 bases, the J end lost 0 bases, and 7 bases lay between the germline ends.

The table lists this clonotype with many counts. The chain joins TRBV6-2 or TRBV6-3 to TRBJ2-7; D possibly matches TRBD1 or TRBD2 (5 bases each). V was shortened by 7 bases and J by 2 bases, with 21 bases between the two germline ends. Germline assignment: CDR1 MNHEY and CDR2 SVGEGT. This CDR3 is built from 16 residues. The CDR3 region is CASTSGDVTLTYEQYF. In nucleotides, the CDR3 is TGTGCCAGCACCTCTGGGGACGTTACCCTTACCTACGAGCAGTACTTC.

This clonotype appeared many times. The rearrangement uses TRBV7-9 and TRBJ2-3, with 10 bases lining up with TRBD2. This CDR3 spans 15 amino acids. The J segment lost 4 bases and the V segment lost 5 bases, leaving 6 bases of the junction unmatched. The germline gives CDR1 SEHNR, CDR2 FQNEAQ (reference sequence). CDR3 nucleotides: TGTGCCAGCAGCGTCTTAGCGGGGGGTCCAGATACGCAGTATTTT. Protein product: CASSVLAGGPDTQYF.

The V gene is TRBV5-1, the J gene TRBJ2-5; 8 nucleotides agree with TRBD2. The better agreement between TRBJ2-7 and the DNA end casts doubt on the J call. The germline V gene encodes CDR1 SGHRS and CDR2 YFSETQ. There are 16 residues in the CDR3. The CDR3 DNA is TGCGCCAGCGGAAATATCGGGGGGGCCCGAACCTACGAGCAGTACTTC. Translation gives CASGNIGGARTYEQYF.

V and J are TRBV3-1 and TRBJ1-2; possibly TRBD1 for D (5 bases). The germline gives CDR1 LGHDT, CDR2 YNNKEL (reference sequence). Trimming removed 10 bases from V and 4 bases from J, with 16 bases in between. This CDR3 has 13 residues. CDR3 DNA sequence: TGTGCCAAAATTGGGGCGGTGGGCTATGGCTACACCTTC. Encoded protein: CAKIGAVGYGYTF. Together with reference TRBV3-1 and TRBJ1-2, the CDR3 gives the full variable domain: DTAVSQTPKYLVTQMGNDKSIKCEQNLGHDTMYWYKQDSKKFLKIMFSYNNKELIINETVPNRFSPKSPDKAHLNLHINSLELGDSAVYFCAKIGAVGYGYTFGSGTRLTVV.

V gene TRBV10-3 combines with J gene TRBJ2-3, with 7 bases matching TRBD1. Germline-derived CDR1 and CDR2 are ENHRY and SYGVKD. J was trimmed by 0 bases and V by 6 bases; bases with no gene match: 6. The length of the CDR3 is 15 residues. CDR3 region: CAIRASDRSTDTQYF. DNA of the CDR3: TGTGCCATCAGAGCCTCGGACAGGAGCACAGATACGCAGTATTTT.

This chain links TRBV6-1 with TRBJ2-5; D is unresolved. The germline V and J ends were trimmed by 6 bases and 5 bases, with 19 bases remaining between them. Per the germline V gene, CDR1 is MNHNS and CDR2 is SASEGT. This CDR3 comprises 15 residues. The CDR3 sequence: CASRKTLPLKETQYF. Here the CDR3 DNA reads TGTGCCAGCAGAAAAACTCTGCCTTTAAAGGAGACCCAGTACTTC.

The chain joins TRBV4-3 to TRBJ1-5, with D possibly being TRBD1 (6 bases). Germline lookup yields CDR1 LGHNA and CDR2 YSLEER. There are 15 residues in the CDR3. Trimming shortened V by 6 bases and J by 7 bases, and 19 bases separated the two germline ends. The CDR3 DNA reads TGCGCCAGCAGTCTCGACACAGGGCGAGGACAGCCCCAGCATTTT. Amino acids: CASSLDTGRGQPQHF.

This clonotype was observed at least ten times. The gene calls are TRBV20-1 and TRBJ2-5; TRBD2 agrees at 10 bases. The CDR3 is made up of 14 amino acids. The germline V gene encodes CDR1 DFQATT and CDR2 SNEGSKA (reference sequence). V lost 6 bases, J lost 5 bases, and 9 bases stayed unmatched. CDR3 in DNA: TGCAGTGCCACGAGCGGGGGGGCCTTCGAGACCCAGTACTTC. This translates into CSATSGGAFETQYF.

This clonotype occurred many times. The chain links TRBV4-3 to TRBJ1-6, with TRBD1 matching over 10 bases. Looked up from germline, CDR1 is LGHNA and CDR2 is YSLEER. V dropped 0 bases and J dropped 8; count of bases not matched to a gene: 10. The CDR3 covers 18 residues. The CDR3 bases are TGCGCCAGCAGCCAAGAACATTCGGGACAGGGGTGGTATTCACCCCTCCACTTT. Its translation: CASSQEHSGQGWYSPLHF.